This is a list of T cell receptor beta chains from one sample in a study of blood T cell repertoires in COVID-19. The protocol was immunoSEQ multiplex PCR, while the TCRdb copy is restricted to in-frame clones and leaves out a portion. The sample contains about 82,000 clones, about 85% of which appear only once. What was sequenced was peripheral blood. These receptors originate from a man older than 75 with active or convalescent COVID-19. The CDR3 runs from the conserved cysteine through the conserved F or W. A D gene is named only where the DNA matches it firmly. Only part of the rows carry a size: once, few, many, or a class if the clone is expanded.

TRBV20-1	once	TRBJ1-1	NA	TGCAGTGCTAGTACAGGCCTGAACACTGAAGCTTTCTTT	CSASTGLNTEAFF
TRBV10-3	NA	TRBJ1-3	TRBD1	TGTGCCACCTCGTACCAGGGGGAAGGAAACACCATATATTTT	CATSYQGEGNTIYF
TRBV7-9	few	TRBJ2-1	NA	TGTGCCAGCGGCCAGGGGCTTACAAATGAGCAGTTCTTC	CASGQGLTNEQFF
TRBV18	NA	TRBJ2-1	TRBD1	TGTGCCAGCTCATCCGGACAGGGGGTTAATGAGCAGTTCTTC	CASSSGQGVNEQFF
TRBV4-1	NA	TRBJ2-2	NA	TGCGCCAGCAGCCAAGATAAAGGCAGGACGAACACCGGGGAGCTGTTTTTT	CASSQDKGRTNTGELFF
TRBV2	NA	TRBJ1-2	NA	TGTGCCAGCAGTGTAGGTTCGGGTGGCTACACCTTC	CASSVGSGGYTF
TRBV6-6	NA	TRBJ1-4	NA	TGTGCCAGCAGCCCGGGGGAAAAACTGTTTTTT	CASSPGEKLFF
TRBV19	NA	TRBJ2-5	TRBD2	TGTGCCAGTAGTCTGTCTAGCGGACAAGAGACCCAGTACTTC	CASSLSSGQETQYF
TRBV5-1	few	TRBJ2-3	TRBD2	TGCGCCAGCAGCTTGGCGGGTAGCGGGGGCCGGGGAGATACGCAGTATTTT	CASSLAGSGGRGDTQYF
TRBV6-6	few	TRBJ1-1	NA	TGTGCCAGCACCTCTGGCCGGCGGGGTATGGCTTTCTTT	CASTSGRRGMAFF
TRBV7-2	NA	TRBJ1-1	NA	TGTGCCAGCAGCTCCCAGATAACATCCATGAACACTGAAGCTTTCTTT	CASSSQITSMNTEAFF
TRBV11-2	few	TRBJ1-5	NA	TGTGCCAGCAGCTTAGGGGCCATGTATCAGCCCCAGCATTTT	CASSLGAMYQPQHF
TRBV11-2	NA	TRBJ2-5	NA	TGTGCCAGCAGCGCGACTGCGGAGACCCAGTACTTC	CASSATAETQYF
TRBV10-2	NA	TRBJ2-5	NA	TGCGCCAGCAGTGAGGGCTCGCTAGGGACCCAGTACTTC	CASSEGSLGTQYF
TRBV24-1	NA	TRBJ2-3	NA	TGTGCCACCAGTGATTTGGCAGGGGCAGATACGCAGTATTTT	CATSDLAGADTQYF
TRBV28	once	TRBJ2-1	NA	TGTGCCAGCGTATCGGACATCTACAATGAGCAGTTCTTC	CASVSDIYNEQFF
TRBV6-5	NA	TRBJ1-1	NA	TGTGCCAGCAGTTACGGTGGGGCGATCACTGAAGCTTTCTTT	CASSYGGAITEAFF
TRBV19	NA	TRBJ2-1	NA	TGTGCCAGTAGTCCAGTAGGCGGGGGCCGCAATGAGCAGTTCTTC	CASSPVGGGRNEQFF
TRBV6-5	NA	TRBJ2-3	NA	TGTGCCAGCAGTCTCAGGGGTACCCACACAGATACGCAGTATTTT	CASSLRGTHTDTQYF
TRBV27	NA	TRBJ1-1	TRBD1	TGTGCCAGCAGTCCCTTTATCAGGGGGACCACTGAAGCTTTCTTT	CASSPFIRGTTEAFF
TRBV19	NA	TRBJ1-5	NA	TGTGCCAGTAGTATGGCGGGGAGCAATCAGCCCCAGCATTTT	CASSMAGSNQPQHF
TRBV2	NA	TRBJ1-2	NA	TGTGCCAGCAGTGATCGAATTGCGTCCTTC	CASSDRIASF
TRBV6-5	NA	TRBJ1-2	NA	TGTGCCACCCGACTCCAGGGGAATCCTAACTATGGCTACACCTTC	CATRLQGNPNYGYTF
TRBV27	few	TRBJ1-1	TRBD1	TGTGCCAGCAGTTTATCTGGGACAGCGAACACTGAAGCTTTCTTT	CASSLSGTANTEAFF
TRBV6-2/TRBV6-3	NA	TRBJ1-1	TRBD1	TGTGCCAGCAGCCTGGACAGGGCCCCGGAAAACACTGAAGCTTTCTTT	CASSLDRAPENTEAFF
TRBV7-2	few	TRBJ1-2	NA	TGTGCCAGCAGCTTTTCGGGGGATTTTTACTATGGCTACACCTTC	CASSFSGDFYYGYTF
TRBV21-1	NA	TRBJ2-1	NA	TGTGCCAGCAGCAAAGTCGCGGGACGGAAGAACAATGAGCAGTTCTTC	CASSKVAGRKNNEQFF
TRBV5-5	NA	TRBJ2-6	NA	TGTGCCAGCAGCTTGGCTGTCTTTAATTCTGGGGCCAACGTCCTGACTTTC	CASSLAVFNSGANVLTF
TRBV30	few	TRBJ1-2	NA	TGTGCCTGGAGAGGGCAGGGAGGATTGGGCTACACCTTC	CAWRGQGGLGYTF
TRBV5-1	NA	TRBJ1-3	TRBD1	TGCGCCAGCAGCTTGACAGGGGACTCTGGAAACACCATATATTTT	CASSLTGDSGNTIYF
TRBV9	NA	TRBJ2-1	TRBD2	TGTGCCAGCAGCCCGTGGGGGACTAGCGGGAGAAGACTGTACAATGAGCAGTTCTTC	CASSPWGTSGRRLYNEQFF
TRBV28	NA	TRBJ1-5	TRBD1	TGTGCCAGCAGTTTGGACAGGGAAGCCGGGAATCAGCCCCAGCATTTT	CASSLDREAGNQPQHF
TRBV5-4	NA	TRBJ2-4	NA	TGTGCCAGCAGCTTGGCCCCTTCGGGAGCCAAAAACATTCAGTACTTC	CASSLAPSGAKNIQYF
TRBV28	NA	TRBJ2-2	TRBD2	TGTGCCAGCAGCCCTTGGTCTTCCCGGGGGGCGAACACCGGGGAGCTGTTTTTT	CASSPWSSRGANTGELFF
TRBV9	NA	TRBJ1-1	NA	TGTGCCAGCAGCGTAGCGCAGGAGAACACTGAAGCTTTCTTT	CASSVAQENTEAFF
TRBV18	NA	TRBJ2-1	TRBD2	TGTGCCAGCTCACCACAAGGAGGGGCAGCGGGAGGAAGGGATGAGCAGTTCTTC	CASSPQGGAAGGRDEQFF
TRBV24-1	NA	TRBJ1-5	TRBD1	TGTGCCACCAGTACTGGACAGGGCCCCAATCAGCCCCAGCATTTT	CATSTGQGPNQPQHF
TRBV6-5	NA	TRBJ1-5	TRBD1	TGTGCCAGCAGGACGACAGGGGGCAATCAGCCCCAGCATTTT	CASRTTGGNQPQHF
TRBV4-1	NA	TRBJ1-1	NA	TGCGCCAGCAGCCAAGTGTCAGTCGCTCGTGTACTAGAAGCTTTCTTT	CASSQVSVARVLEAFF
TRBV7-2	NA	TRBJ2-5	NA	TGTGCCAGCAGCTTCCAGAAGGGGGTCGGGGAGACCCAGTACTTC	CASSFQKGVGETQYF
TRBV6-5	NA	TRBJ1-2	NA	TGTGCCAGCAGTTACTACCGCGGGCTCGGTGACTATGGCTACACCTTC	CASSYYRGLGDYGYTF
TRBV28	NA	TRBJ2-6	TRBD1	TGTGCCAGCAGATTGACAGGGAACTCTGGGGCCAACGTCCTGACTTTC	CASRLTGNSGANVLTF
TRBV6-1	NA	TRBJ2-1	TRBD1	TGTGCCAGCAGTCGCGGACAGGGTAGTGAGCAGTTCTTC	CASSRGQGSEQFF
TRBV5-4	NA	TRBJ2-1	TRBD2	TGTGCCAGCAGCTTGGACCCAGAACTAGCGGGATTAAGTTACAATGAGCAGTTCTTC	CASSLDPELAGLSYNEQFF
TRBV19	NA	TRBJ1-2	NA	TGTGCCAGTAGCGAGCCGCGGGCGTCCTATGGCTACACCTTC	CASSEPRASYGYTF